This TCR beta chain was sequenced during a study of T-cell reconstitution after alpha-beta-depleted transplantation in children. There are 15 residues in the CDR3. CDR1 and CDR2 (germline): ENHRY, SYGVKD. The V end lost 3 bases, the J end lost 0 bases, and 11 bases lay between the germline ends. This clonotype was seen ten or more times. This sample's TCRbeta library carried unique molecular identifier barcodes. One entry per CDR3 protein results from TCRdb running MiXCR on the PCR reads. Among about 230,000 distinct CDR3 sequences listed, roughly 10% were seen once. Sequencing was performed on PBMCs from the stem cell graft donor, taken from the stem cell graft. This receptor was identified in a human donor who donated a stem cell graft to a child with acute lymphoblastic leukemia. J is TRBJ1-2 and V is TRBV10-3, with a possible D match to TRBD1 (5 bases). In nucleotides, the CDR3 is TGTGCCATCAGTGAATGGGACGGAACTAACTATGGCTACACCTTC. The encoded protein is CAISEWDGTNYGYTF.